Given below is one TCR beta chain in context. The assay was immunoSEQ multiplex PCR, and TCRdb's table has in-frame clones only and misses some. The sample contains some 70,000 clones, 83% of which appear only once. This entry belongs to a study of blood T cell repertoires in COVID-19. The CDR3 spans 15 residues. Germline CDR1 KGHSH, CDR2 LQKENI. Trimming removed 1 base from V and 0 bases from J, with 9 bases in between. The V call is TRBV18, the J call TRBJ1-2, with D uncertain. Sequencing was done on a sample of peripheral blood. This receptor was obtained from an elderly man with acute or convalescent COVID-19. In DNA form, the CDR3 reads TGTGCCAGCTCACCACGGATCAGGACTAACTATGGCTACACCTTC. This gives the protein CASSPRIRTNYGYTF.